The rows below give T cell receptor beta chains drawn from one sample of a study of shared clonotypes between healthy human individuals. Sequencing used immunoSEQ multiplex PCR; TCRdb keeps in-frame clones, though not all of them. Of roughly 490,000 clones listed, 79% were seen once; the top ten hold more than 10%. The sequencing input was PBMCs. These receptors came from a woman aged 40 to 49 in good health. Some clones in this sample may be carry-over from other donors' samples. The conserved cysteine and the conserved F or W are not part of the CDR3 here. The order of the fields is J gene, V gene, CDR3 length, CDR3 protein.

J: TRBJ2-3; V: TRBV6-1; length: 16; CDR3: ASSGAGQGEERTDTQY
J: TRBJ2-7; V: TRBV13; length: 12; CDR3: ASSLEGRNYEQY
J: TRBJ2-1; V: TRBV15; length: 14; CDR3: ATSRDQGGSYNEQF
J: TRBJ2-3; V: TRBV5-1; length: 11; CDR3: ASSLELTDTQY
J: TRBJ2-7; V: TRBV7-6; length: 14; CDR3: ASSLGPAGSDYEQY
J: TRBJ2-7; V: TRBV18; length: 11; CDR3: ASSVGQEREQY
J: TRBJ2-1; V: TRBV7-9; length: 15; CDR3: ASRARAAFLSWEEQF
J: TRBJ2-2; V: TRBV5-4; length: 12; CDR3: ASSLWAEGGELF
J: TRBJ1-1; V: TRBV11-2; length: 13; CDR3: ASSSEPGFATEAF
J: TRBJ2-7; V: TRBV5-1; length: 12; CDR3: ASSLLGGTYEQY